The rows below give T cell receptor beta chains drawn from one sample of a study of cytomegalovirus exposure and HLA in healthy donors. Sequencing was performed with immunoSEQ multiplex PCR; in TCRdb, only in-frame clones are kept and a portion is missing. Of 200,000 to 300,000 clones detected, about 90% appear once; the ten largest clones hold approximately 3.1%. The sequenced material came from PBMCs. Receptor source: a woman younger than 45 in good health and CMV-seronegative. The CDR3 runs from the conserved cysteine through the conserved F or W. The D gene is left open where the match is weak. Size is omitted from some rows. Given values are once, few, many or a class for expanded clones.

J gene	D gene	clone size	V gene	CDR3 DNA	CDR3 protein
TRBJ1-2	NA	NA	TRBV4-3	TGCGCCAGCAGCCAAGAGGATAACTATGGCTACACCTTC	CASSQEDNYGYTF
TRBJ2-7	TRBD1	once	TRBV5-1	TGCGCCAGCAGCTCGGGCATGGACAGGGGTTTCAACGAGCAGTACTTC	CASSSGMDRGFNEQYF
TRBJ1-1	NA	NA	TRBV6-5	TGTGCCAGCACATACCAGGGTTGGACTGAAGCTTTCTTT	CASTYQGWTEAFF
TRBJ1-1	NA	NA	TRBV29-1	TGCAGCGTTGATTCTGGGGAAAACACTGAAGCTTTCTTT	CSVDSGENTEAFF
TRBJ2-2	NA	NA	TRBV5-6	TGTGCCAGCAGCTTGTCCGGGGAGGCTAGGTGGGAGCTGTTTTTT	CASSLSGEARWELFF
TRBJ2-7	TRBD1	NA	TRBV5-1	TGCGCCAGCAGCCGGACAGGGGGGAACTACGAGCAGTACTTC	CASSRTGGNYEQYF
TRBJ1-5	NA	NA	TRBV6-1	TGTGCCAGTCATATGGGGGAATGGAATCAGCCCCAGCATTTT	CASHMGEWNQPQHF
TRBJ2-2	TRBD2	NA	TRBV29-1	TGCAGCGTTGAAGAGCCTAGCGGGAGGGTCACCGGGGAGCTGTTTTTT	CSVEEPSGRVTGELFF
TRBJ2-7	TRBD2	NA	TRBV15	TGTGCCACCAGCAGTATGATAGCGGGGCTAGAGCAGTACTTC	CATSSMIAGLEQYF
TRBJ2-7	TRBD1	NA	TRBV7-2	TGTGCCAGCAGCCAACGACAGGGGTCGGGCGAGCAGTACTTC	CASSQRQGSGEQYF
TRBJ2-1	TRBD2	NA	TRBV7-2	TGTGCCAGCAGCTTAGGGGTCACTAGCGGTGAGCAGTTCTTC	CASSLGVTSGEQFF
TRBJ2-3	TRBD1	NA	TRBV19	TGTGCCAGTAGTATAGTGGGACAGAGGGGTACGCAGTATTTT	CASSIVGQRGTQYF
TRBJ2-7	NA	NA	TRBV4-3	TGCGCCAGCAGCCAAGAGGGGGCCGGGAGTACCGCCTACGAGCAGTACTTC	CASSQEGAGSTAYEQYF
TRBJ1-2	NA	NA	TRBV27	TGTGCCAGCAGTTTAGACTCCACAACGGACGGCTACACCTTC	CASSLDSTTDGYTF
TRBJ2-5	NA	NA	TRBV18	TGTGCCAGCTCACCGTACCAAGAGACCCAGTACTTC	CASSPYQETQYF
TRBJ2-3	TRBD2	NA	TRBV27	TGTGCCAGCAGTATGGGACTAGCGGGTACAGATACGCAGTATTTT	CASSMGLAGTDTQYF
TRBJ2-7	TRBD1	NA	TRBV27	TGTGCCAGCAGAATGCACGGGACAGATTACGAGCAGTACTTC	CASRMHGTDYEQYF
TRBJ1-4	TRBD1	NA	TRBV11-3	TGTGCCAGCAGCATAGGGCGGGACAGTCCTAATGAAAAACTGTTTTTT	CASSIGRDSPNEKLFF
TRBJ1-3	NA	NA	TRBV7-2	TGTGCCAGCAGCTTAGTTGGAAGGGCTTCATCTGGAAACACCATATATTTT	CASSLVGRASSGNTIYF
TRBJ2-7	NA	NA	TRBV27	TGTGCCAGCAGCTCTCGCTACGAGCAGTACTTC	CASSSRYEQYF
TRBJ2-7	NA	NA	TRBV7-2	TGTGCCAGCAGCCAGTTCATAGTCCCCTACGAGCAGTACTTC	CASSQFIVPYEQYF
TRBJ2-7	NA	NA	TRBV28	TGTGCCAGCAGTAGACCGTGGGGGGTCTCCTACGAGCAGTACTTC	CASSRPWGVSYEQYF
TRBJ2-2	TRBD2	NA	TRBV7-2	TGTGCCAGCAGCGGACTAGTTGGTACCGGGGAGCTGTTTTTT	CASSGLVGTGELFF
TRBJ1-5	NA	NA	TRBV6-1	TGTGCCAGCGACGGTGGTTGGCCCCAGCATTTT	CASDGGWPQHF
TRBJ2-5	TRBD1	NA	TRBV7-6	TGTGCCAGCAGCTCGGGACAGGGTTTGGAGACCCAGTACTTC	CASSSGQGLETQYF
TRBJ2-7	NA	NA	TRBV6-1	TGTGCCAGCAGTGAACAGGACGTCGCCTACGAGCAGTACTTC	CASSEQDVAYEQYF
TRBJ2-5	TRBD1	few	TRBV5-1	TGCGCCAGCAGTTTCCCAGGGGGCCTGGAAGAGACCCAGTACTTC	CASSFPGGLEETQYF
TRBJ2-1	NA	NA	TRBV27	TGTGCCAGCAGTTTAGTTAGCTCCTACAATGAGCAGTTCTTC	CASSLVSSYNEQFF
TRBJ1-2	NA	NA	TRBV7-9	TGTGCCAGCAGCTTAGGAGGGGGAGACTATGGCTACACCTTC	CASSLGGGDYGYTF
TRBJ2-1	NA	NA	TRBV4-3	TGCGCCAGCAGCCAAGAAAGGGAAACCGCCAAGTTCTTC	CASSQERETAKFF
TRBJ2-3	NA	NA	TRBV7-9	TGTGCCAGCAGCTTTTCGAGCGATACAGATACGCAGTATTTT	CASSFSSDTDTQYF
TRBJ2-5	NA	once	TRBV9	TGTGCCAGCAGCGTAGTCGGAACAGACCAAGAGACCCAGTACTTC	CASSVVGTDQETQYF
TRBJ2-3	TRBD1	NA	TRBV10-3	TGTGCCATCAGCCGCGGTGAGAGTCCAGGGGGCGATACGCAGTATTTT	CAISRGESPGGDTQYF
TRBJ2-1	TRBD2	NA	TRBV6-5	TGTGCCAGCAGTTACTCGACAGCGGGAGGGCCATATGAGCAGTTCTTC	CASSYSTAGGPYEQFF
TRBJ2-7	NA	NA	TRBV20-1	TGCAGTGCTAGGAGGGGCTACGAGCAGTACTTC	CSARRGYEQYF
TRBJ2-5	NA	NA	TRBV19	TGTGCCAGTAGTACCCAGGTGCGGACCGTCCAAGAGACCCAGTACTTC	CASSTQVRTVQETQYF
TRBJ2-3	NA	NA	TRBV1	TGCACCAGCAGCCAAGGCGTTAGCGGGAGGGGCACAGATACGCAGTATTTT	CTSSQGVSGRGTDTQYF
TRBJ2-7	TRBD2	NA	TRBV5-6	TGTGCCAGCAGCATTGGGACTAGCGCCTACGAGCAGTACTTC	CASSIGTSAYEQYF
TRBJ2-7	TRBD1	NA	TRBV7-3	TGTGCCAGCAGTCGGGCAGGGGGCGACGAGCAGTACTTC	CASSRAGGDEQYF
TRBJ2-7	NA	NA	TRBV5-4	TGTGCCAGCACCTGGAACACAGCGAGCTCCTACGAGCAGTACTTC	CASTWNTASSYEQYF
TRBJ2-3	NA	NA	TRBV5-1	TGCGCCAGCAGCTTCCGAGCGGCCACAGATACGCAGTATTTT	CASSFRAATDTQYF
TRBJ2-7	TRBD1	NA	TRBV5-1	TGCGCCAGCAGCGTTGACAGGGGGATGAACGAGCAGTACTTC	CASSVDRGMNEQYF
TRBJ2-7	NA	NA	TRBV11-2	TGTGCCAGCAGCTTAGGTCCAAACGAGCAGTACTTC	CASSLGPNEQYF
TRBJ2-7	TRBD1	NA	TRBV28	TGTGCCAGCAGTTTGTTCCAGGGGGCGCGCGACGAGCAGTACTTC	CASSLFQGARDEQYF
TRBJ2-7	TRBD1	NA	TRBV27	TGTGCCAGCAGCCTAGACAGGGCGGGTTACGAGCAGTACTTC	CASSLDRAGYEQYF
TRBJ2-3	TRBD2	NA	TRBV28	TGTGCCAGCAGCCGCGGGAGAGATACGCAGTATTTT	CASSRGRDTQYF
TRBJ2-3	NA	NA	TRBV5-6	TGTGCCAGCAGCCCGCGAAGAGTGGCAGATACGCAGTATTTT	CASSPRRVADTQYF
TRBJ2-3	NA	NA	TRBV15	TGTGCCACCAGCAGAGGGCGGGGCCACACAGATACGCAGTATTTT	CATSRGRGHTDTQYF
TRBJ1-5	NA	NA	TRBV28	TGTGCCAGCAGTGCCCTTAGGAATCAGCCCCAGCATTTT	CASSALRNQPQHF
TRBJ2-7	NA	once	TRBV2	TGTGCCAGCAGTAACGGACAGCTCTCCTACGAGCAGTACTTC	CASSNGQLSYEQYF
TRBJ2-3	TRBD1	NA	TRBV30	TGTGCCTGGAGTGAAACAGGGGGCATTACAGATACGCAGTATTTT	CAWSETGGITDTQYF